Following are 32 T cell receptor beta chains from one sample sequenced in a study of shared clonotypes between healthy human individuals. Profiled with immunoSEQ multiplex PCR; TCRdb holds only in-frame clones, not every one. Of around 1.9 million clones listed, roughly 93% are singletons. CD45RO-negative, CCR7-selected cells formed the naive CD8 fraction, which excluded terminally differentiated effector memory CD45RA+ cells. The specimen was naive CD8+ T cells from PBMCs. Receptors originate from a man between 18 and 29 years old in good health. Some clones in this sample may be carry-over from other donors' samples.

The CDR3 spells CASSSWRNTEAFF. CDR3 nucleotides: TGTGCCAGCAGCTCATGGAGGAACACTGAAGCTTTCTTT. The rearrangement joins TRBV7-6 to TRBJ1-1; D not resolved. Germline V lookup: CDR1 SGHVS, CDR2 FNYEAQ. This CDR3 is 13 amino acids long. V gave up 4 bases and J gave up 1 base, with 7 bases separating them.

V gene TRBV28 combines with J gene TRBJ1-2, with TRBD1 identical over 7 bases. CDR1 and CDR2 from the germline V gene are MDHEN and SYDVKM. The CDR3 has 17 residues. Trimming removed 5 bases from V and 5 bases from J; junction bases left unmatched: 17. This chain's CDR3 is CASSHGTEMRARYGYTF. As DNA, the CDR3 is TGTGCCAGCAGTCACGGGACAGAAATGAGGGCTAGGTATGGCTACACCTTC.

The chain recombines TRBV5-6 with TRBJ1-2, with TRBD1 matching 7 bases. Trimming cost V 3 bases and J 4 bases; bases outside gene matches: 6. Looked up from germline, CDR1 is SGHDT and CDR2 is YYEEEE. There are 14 residues in the CDR3. The CDR3 sequence: CASSYRGQPYGYTF. The CDR3 coding sequence is TGTGCCAGCAGCTACAGGGGACAACCCTATGGCTACACCTTC.

The chain combines TRBV4-1 with TRBJ1-1; TRBD1 is a possible D gene (5 bases). Trimming shortened V by 1 base and J by 6 bases, and 9 bases separated the two germline ends. The CDR3 has 13 residues. Germline lookup yields CDR1 MGHRA and CDR2 YSYEKL. This chain's CDR3 is CASSQASGPEAFF. The CDR3 nucleotides read TGCGCCAGCAGCCAAGCGTCAGGGCCTGAAGCTTTCTTT.

This chain connects TRBV7-2 to TRBJ2-7, with D perhaps TRBD1 (5 bases). Trimming stripped 6 bases from V and 0 bases from J, with 18 bases between. This CDR3 is 16 amino acids long. Germline V gene sequence: CDR1 SGHTA, CDR2 FQGNSA. CDR3 sequence: CASSYRGPSSSYEQYF. The CDR3, as DNA: TGTGCCAGCAGTTATAGGGGTCCGTCGAGCTCCTACGAGCAGTACTTC.

This rearrangement joins TRBV7-7 to TRBJ2-2; D is unresolved. Trimming took 0 bases from V and 6 from J, leaving 14 bases between them. The CDR3 is made up of 16 amino acids. Looked up from germline, CDR1 is SSHAT and CDR2 is FNYEAQ (reference sequence). CDR3: CASSLAGIGAAGELFF. The CDR3 DNA sequence: TGTGCCAGCAGCTTAGCGGGAATAGGTGCTGCCGGGGAGCTGTTTTTT.

V gene TRBV27 combines with J gene TRBJ2-7; 7 bases are a match to TRBD2. Germline V gene data show CDR1 as MNHEY and CDR2 as SMNVEV (reference sequence). J lost 0 bases, V lost 5 bases, and 13 bases had no gene match. This CDR3 comprises 17 residues. The CDR3 nucleotides are TGTGCCAGCAGTCCCCGAAGGGCGGGAGCTATCTCCTACGAGCAGTACTTC. This gives the protein CASSPRRAGAISYEQYF.

The chain is built from TRBV19 and TRBJ2-3, with 7 bases that match TRBD2. The germline V gene encodes CDR1 LNHDA and CDR2 SQIVND (reference sequence). The V and J ends lost 0 bases and 4 bases, in that order; junction bases with no gene match: 10. The CDR3 runs 17 residues. CDR3 DNA: TGTGCCAGTAGTATAGATGCGGGGGTTAGAAGATCAGATACGCAGTATTTT. Translation gives CASSIDAGVRRSDTQYF.

The chain recombines TRBV13 with TRBJ2-3; maybe TRBD1 (6 bases). Germline values: CDR1 PRHDT, CDR2 FYEKMQ (reference sequence). The CDR3 is made up of 17 amino acids. V was shortened by 0 bases and J by 0 bases, with 13 bases between the two germline ends. CDR3 sequence reads: CASSLGGSGQSTDTQYF. The CDR3 DNA reads as TGTGCCAGCAGCTTAGGCGGCTCAGGACAGAGCACAGATACGCAGTATTTT.

V is TRBV6-5 and J is TRBJ1-2, with 7 bases matching TRBD1. CDR1 and CDR2 (germline): MNHEY, SVGAGI. With V trimmed by 4 bases and J by 5 bases, 4 bases remained unmatched. The CDR3 covers 13 residues. The CDR3: CASSFAGGYGYTF. CDR3 DNA sequence: TGTGCCAGCAGTTTCGCAGGGGGATATGGCTACACCTTC.

The rearrangement uses TRBV7-9 and TRBJ2-3; D not certain. Germline V gene sequence: CDR1 SEHNR, CDR2 FQNEAQ (reference sequence). V lost 1 base to trimming and J lost 4 bases, with 15 bases between them. The length of the CDR3 is 16 residues. CDR3 loop: CASSLVPLGLPDTQYF. The CDR3 coding sequence is TGTGCCAGCAGCTTAGTGCCGCTAGGCCTCCCAGATACGCAGTATTTT. The whole variable domain, filled in from reference TRBV7-9 and TRBJ2-3, reads DTGVSQNPRHKITKRGQNVTFRCDPISEHNRLYWYRQTLGQGPEFLTYFQNEAQLEKSRLLSDRFSAERPKGSFSTLEIQRTEQGDSAMYLCASSLVPLGLPDTQYFGPGTRLTVL.

This chain uses TRBV27 with TRBJ1-2; D gene uncertain. V shed 6 bases and J shed 4 bases, with 18 bases lying between them. This CDR3 is built from 15 residues. Germline V CDR1 and CDR2: MNHEY, SMNVEV (reference sequence). The CDR3 nucleotides are TGTGCCAGCAGCCCTCTCCTTGAGGTGCTCTATGGCTACACCTTC. This codes for CASSPLLEVLYGYTF.

The J gene is TRBJ2-1, the V gene TRBV11-2; 14 bases fit TRBD2. The V segment lost 10 bases and the J segment 8 bases; nucleotides outside the gene matches: 7. Germline assignment: CDR1 SGHAT and CDR2 FQNNGV. The length of the CDR3 is 14 residues. The CDR3 nucleotides read TGTGCCACCCAGGGACTAGCGGGGGCGGATGAGCAGTTCTTC. It translates to CATQGLAGADEQFF.

The J gene is TRBJ2-1, the V gene TRBV19; D gene uncertain. The germline gives CDR1 LNHDA, CDR2 SQIVND (reference sequence). The CDR3 is 23 residues long. Trimming took 3 bases from V and 1 from J, leaving 34 bases between them. CDR3 amino acids: CASSIRATSDWPLFFGSYNEQFF. The CDR3 DNA sequence: TGTGCCAGTAGTATTAGGGCGACTTCCGACTGGCCCTTATTCTTCGGATCCTACAATGAGCAGTTCTTC.

This sequence joins TRBV27 and TRBJ1-4, with D uncertain. Between the trimmed V and J ends, which lost 0 bases and 4 bases, there was a span of 12 bases. The CDR3 loop spans 16 amino acids. CDR1 MNHEY and CDR2 SMNVEV come from the germline V gene (reference sequence). CDR3 in DNA: TGTGCCAGCAGTTTATCGGGCAGGCGAAATAATGAAAAACTGTTTTTT. Translation gives CASSLSGRRNNEKLFF.

CDR3: CASDGSYEQYF. CDR3 coding DNA: TGTGCCTCTGACGGAAGCTACGAGCAGTACTTC. This chain connects TRBV30 to TRBJ2-7; D unclear. V was pared by 7 bases and J by 3 bases, with 10 bases between. This CDR3 contains 11 residues. The germline V gene has CDR1 GTSNPN and CDR2 SVGIG (reference sequence).

The gene calls are TRBV19 and TRBJ2-1; no reliable D call. The CDR3 spans 18 residues. The germline CDR1 and CDR2 sequences are LNHDA and SQIVND (reference sequence). Trimming shortened V by 0 bases and J by 0 bases, and 15 bases separated the two germline ends. The chain's CDR3 is CASSIDRVIEGSYNEQFF. CDR3 nucleotide sequence: TGTGCCAGTAGTATAGATCGAGTTATCGAAGGCTCCTACAATGAGCAGTTCTTC. The full variable domain, its missing parts supplied by reference TRBV19 and TRBJ2-1, is DGGITQSPKYLFRKEGQNVTLSCEQNLNHDAMYWYRQDPGQGLRLIYYSQIVNDFQKGDIAEGYSVSREKKESFPLTVTSAQKNPTAFYLCASSIDRVIEGSYNEQFFGPGTRLTVL.

The J gene is TRBJ1-4, the V gene TRBV7-9; D gene ambiguous. CDR3 length: 13 residues. CDR1 SEHNR and CDR2 FQNEAQ come from the germline V gene (reference sequence). Trimming removed 5 bases from V and 5 bases from J, with 9 bases in between. CDR3: CASSAELNEKLFF. The CDR3 DNA reads as TGTGCCAGCAGCGCCGAATTAAATGAAAAACTGTTTTTT.

This chain uses TRBV7-9 with TRBJ1-1, with 10 bases identical to TRBD1. This CDR3 is 16 amino acids long. Per the germline V gene, CDR1 is SEHNR and CDR2 is FQNEAQ (reference sequence). V dropped 4 bases and J dropped 3; count of bases not matched to a gene: 8. CDR3 coding DNA: TGTGCCAGCAGCTCGAGCCGACAGGGGGCATACACTGAAGCTTTCTTT. Translated: CASSSSRQGAYTEAFF. Combining the CDR3 with reference TRBV7-9 and TRBJ1-1 gives the whole variable domain DTGVSQNPRHKITKRGQNVTFRCDPISEHNRLYWYRQTLGQGPEFLTYFQNEAQLEKSRLLSDRFSAERPKGSFSTLEIQRTEQGDSAMYLCASSSSRQGAYTEAFFGQGTRLTVV.

A single count supports this clone. The chain links TRBV27 to TRBJ2-7; tentative D call: TRBD2 (5 bases). In germline, CDR1 is MNHEY, CDR2 SMNVEV (reference sequence). Trimming took 6 bases from V and 4 from J, leaving 19 bases between them. This CDR3 has 15 amino acids. CDR3 sequence reads: CASSKSGAAIYEQYF. The CDR3 region has the DNA TGTGCCAGCAGCAAAAGCGGAGCGGCGATTTACGAGCAGTACTTC.

The genes are TRBV6-1 and TRBJ1-3; D gene uncertain. Germline-derived CDR1 and CDR2 are MNHNS and SASEGT. V shed 2 bases and J shed 0 bases, with 8 bases lying between them. This CDR3 has 15 residues. CDR3 sequence: CASSENSVSGNTIYF. The CDR3 region has the DNA TGTGCCAGCAGTGAAAATTCTGTCTCTGGAAACACCATATATTTT.

This chain joins TRBV28 and TRBJ2-7; D assignment may be TRBD1 or TRBD2 (5 bases each). Deletions cut 2 bases from V and 6 bases from J, with 11 bases between. Looked up from germline, CDR1 is MDHEN and CDR2 is SYDVKM. The CDR3 has 13 amino acids. The CDR3 coding sequence is TGTGCCAGCAGTTTAATAGGGGCGGGCGAGCAGTACTTC. This gives the protein CASSLIGAGEQYF.

V and J are TRBV6-6 and TRBJ2-5, with D unclear. The V gene's germline CDR1 is MNHNY and CDR2 SVGAGI (reference sequence). The CDR3 is 14 residues long. Trimming took 5 bases from V and 0 from J, leaving 10 bases between them. Written as DNA, the CDR3 is TGTGCCAGCAGTCCTTGGGGTCACCAAGAGACCCAGTACTTC. Translating it yields CASSPWGHQETQYF.

This rearrangement joins TRBV11-2 to TRBJ2-1, with TRBD2 as a possible D gene (6 bases). Trimming removed 8 bases from V and 1 base from J, with 15 bases in between. There are 15 residues in the CDR3. Germline V gene lookup returns CDR1 SGHAT and CDR2 FQNNGV. The CDR3 region is CASRGGPLSYNEQFF. In DNA, the CDR3 is TGTGCCAGCCGTGGAGGGCCTTTGTCCTACAATGAGCAGTTCTTC.

Turning to this clone: Other DNA sequences within the sample encode an identical CDR3. The chain employs TRBV4-3 and TRBJ2-3; TRBD1 might be the D (6 bases). The CDR3 runs 15 residues. Germline CDR1 is LGHNA and CDR2 is YSLEER. Trimming took 0 bases from V and 6 from J, leaving 13 bases between them. The CDR3 region is CASSQDRRGLDTQYF. As DNA, the CDR3 is TGCGCCAGCAGCCAAGATCGCAGGGGCTTGGATACGCAGTATTTT.

The chain employs TRBV27 and TRBJ2-3; TRBD2 matches 7 bases. This CDR3 region has 13 residues. Per the germline V gene, CDR1 is MNHEY and CDR2 is SMNVEV (reference sequence). The J segment lost 7 bases and the V segment lost 4 bases, leaving 5 bases of the junction unmatched. CDR3 region: CASSSPSGHTQYF. The CDR3 DNA is TGTGCCAGCAGTTCTCCTAGCGGCCATACGCAGTATTTT.

This chain uses TRBV5-1 with TRBJ1-1; D is unresolved. In germline, CDR1 is SGHRS, CDR2 YFSETQ. V gave up 2 bases and J gave up 5 bases, with 10 bases separating them. This CDR3 is 13 amino acids long. CDR3 amino acids: CASSLTARTEAFF. In DNA, the CDR3 is TGCGCCAGCAGCTTAACAGCGCGAACTGAAGCTTTCTTT.

A single count supports this clone. The J gene is TRBJ1-2, the V gene TRBV29-1, with 12 nucleotides matching TRBD1. This CDR3 comprises 14 residues. Trimming cost V 6 bases and J 7 bases; bases outside gene matches: 9. Germline loops: CDR1 SQVTM, CDR2 ANQGSEA. The CDR3 DNA sequence: TGCAGCGTGTCGGGACAGGGGGCGGGTGGTGGCTACACCTTC. Translating it yields CSVSGQGAGGGYTF.

The chain couples TRBV29-1 to TRBJ2-5, with D perhaps TRBD1 or TRBD2 (6 bases each). V was cut by 4 bases and J by 5 bases, with 17 bases left in between. Germline values: CDR1 SQVTM, CDR2 ANQGSEA. There are 14 residues in the CDR3. The CDR3 bases are TGCAGCGTTGTGGGAGGCAGGGGAGGCGAGACCCAGTACTTC. The encoded protein is CSVVGGRGGETQYF.

This chain links TRBV9 with TRBJ2-5; D may be TRBD2 (5 bases). Germline V gives CDR1 SGDLS, CDR2 YYNGEE. V was shortened by 3 bases and J by 4 bases, with 16 bases between the two germline ends. CDR3 length equals 15 residues. The CDR3 bases are TGTGCCAGCAGCGAGAGGGTCCAACCCAGAGAGACCCAGTACTTC. It translates to CASSERVQPRETQYF.

The genes are TRBV15 and TRBJ2-1; D is ambiguous. The CDR3 is 15 amino acids. The V gene's germline CDR1 is LNHNV and CDR2 YYDKDF (reference sequence). The germline V and J ends were trimmed by 4 bases and 0 bases, with 10 bases remaining between them. The CDR3 is CATSNGASSYNEQFF. For the CDR3, the DNA is TGTGCCACCAGCAATGGTGCCTCCTCCTACAATGAGCAGTTCTTC.

The chain combines TRBV7-9 with TRBJ1-3; maybe TRBD1 (6 bases). There are 14 residues in the CDR3. Germline values: CDR1 SEHNR, CDR2 FQNEAQ (reference sequence). The V end was cut by 4 bases, the J end by 3 bases, with 10 bases between. CDR3: CASSSQTGGNTIYF. As DNA, the CDR3 is TGTGCCAGCAGCTCCCAGACAGGTGGAAACACCATATATTTT.